This TCR beta chain derives from a study of blood T cell repertoires in COVID-19. CDR1 is SGHRS, CDR2 YFSETQ, per germline. V gave up 5 bases and J gave up 7 bases; unmatched junction bases: 5. This CDR3 region has 13 residues. Here immunoSEQ multiplex PCR was the method, and the copy in TCRdb shows in-frame clones only, minus some. The data contain 150,000 to 200,000 clones, approximately 90% of them singletons. This TCR came from a man aged 60-69 years with active or convalescent COVID-19. The sample comprised peripheral blood. V and J are TRBV5-1 and TRBJ2-3; 9 bases are a match to TRBD2. CDR3 coding DNA: TGCGCCAGCAGAGATACTAGCGGGTATACGCAGTATTTT. It translates to CASRDTSGYTQYF.